This is a list of T cell receptor beta chains from one sample in a study of CD8 T cells in Susac syndrome. TCRdb fed the immunoSEQ multiplex PCR reads into MiXCR, producing one record per CDR3 protein. The data contain more than 95,000 distinct CDR3 sequences, just under 95% of them singletons. Sequenced material: CD4+ T cells from PBMCs. The receptors were sampled from a human donor with multiple sclerosis. Both conserved end residues are part of each CDR3. Fields, in order: D gene, V gene, J gene, clone size, CDR3 DNA, CDR3 protein. The D gene is left open where the match is weak. For some rows the clone size is stated as once, few or many, or as a class when expanded; others skip it.

>NA|TRBV30|TRBJ1-1|once
TGTGCCTGGATCGAAAGACGACGGGTTACTGAAGCTTTCTTT
CAWIERRRVTEAFF
>NA|TRBV27|TRBJ1-5|NA
TGTGCCAGCAGGGGTCGCAATCAGCCCCAGCATTTT
CASRGRNQPQHF
>NA|TRBV20-1|TRBJ1-2|NA
TGCAGTGCTAGAGATCTGGGACACAAATCCTATGGCTACACCTTC
CSARDLGHKSYGYTF
>TRBD1|TRBV6-5|TRBJ1-2|NA
TGTGCCAGCAGTTTTGGACAGGGAGGCTATGGCTACACCTTC
CASSFGQGGYGYTF
>TRBD2|TRBV29-1|TRBJ2-3|NA
TGCAGCGTCGCCCGGACTAGCGGGGGGGATAGCACAGATACGCAGTATTTT
CSVARTSGGDSTDTQYF
>NA|TRBV6-5|TRBJ1-1|NA
TGTGCCAGCAGTTACGCCGACACCCCCAACACTGAAGCTTTCTTT
CASSYADTPNTEAFF
>NA|TRBV3-1|TRBJ1-1|NA
TGTGCCAGCAGCCAAGATGGGAGGGTTGAAGCTTTCTTT
CASSQDGRVEAFF
>TRBD1|TRBV12-3/TRBV12-4|TRBJ2-7|NA
TGTGCCAGCAGTGACACAGGGGCCGATGCCTACTACGAGCAGTACTTC
CASSDTGADAYYEQYF
>NA|TRBV30|TRBJ1-2|NA
TGTGCCTGGCGGCCTTTAGGCTATGGCTACACCTTC
CAWRPLGYGYTF
>NA|TRBV2|TRBJ1-1|NA
TGTGCCAGCGTGGTGGGGGTGGTCGCTTTCTTT
CASVVGVVAFF
>NA|TRBV30|TRBJ1-5|NA
TGTGCCTGGAGTGTACTTGGAGATCAGCCCCAGCATTTT
CAWSVLGDQPQHF
>NA|TRBV9|TRBJ1-2|once
TGTGCCAGCAGCCCAAGCAGGGGTGCCTATGGCTACACCTTC
CASSPSRGAYGYTF
>NA|TRBV29-1|TRBJ1-4|once
TGCAGCGCAGAGCGGGAAAAACTGTTTTTT
CSAEREKLFF
>TRBD2|TRBV12-3/TRBV12-4|TRBJ2-5|few
TGTGCCAGCAGACGTCCCGGACTAGCGGGGATTCAAGAGACCCAGTACTTC
CASRRPGLAGIQETQYF
>TRBD2|TRBV29-1|TRBJ2-5|NA
TGCAGCGTTGGACTAGCGGGGGGGCAAGAGACCCAGTACTTC
CSVGLAGGQETQYF
>TRBD2|TRBV30|TRBJ2-3|NA
TGTGCCTGGAGTGGGGGACTAGCGGGGGATACAGATACGCAGTATTTT
CAWSGGLAGDTDTQYF
>NA|TRBV6-2/TRBV6-3|TRBJ2-6|NA
TGTGCCAGCACCTTCGGGGGGGCCAACGTCCTGACTTTC
CASTFGGANVLTF
>NA|TRBV15|TRBJ2-3|NA
TGTGCCACCAGCAGAGATACGAGAACTGGACTCGGGGATACGCAGTATTTT
CATSRDTRTGLGDTQYF
>NA|TRBV28|TRBJ2-5|NA
TGTGCCAGCAGCCAGCAAAGGGAGACCCAGTACTTC
CASSQQRETQYF
>NA|TRBV28|TRBJ1-1|few
TGTGCCAGCAGTTTGGGGTTAGAAGCTTTCTTT
CASSLGLEAFF
>TRBD1|TRBV30|TRBJ2-5|NA
TGTGCCTGGCGGGGACAGGGAGAGACCCAGTACTTC
CAWRGQGETQYF
>NA|TRBV29-1|TRBJ1-2|NA
TGCAGCGTTGTGGGGGGGCGCAGGGGCTACACCTTC
CSVVGGRRGYTF
>NA|TRBV20-1|TRBJ1-5|NA
TGCAGTGCTACAAGTTATAGCAATCAGCCCCAGCATTTT
CSATSYSNQPQHF
>NA|TRBV20-1|TRBJ1-5|NA
TGCAGTGCTATTACCAGGCTCGATCAGCCCCAGCATTTT
CSAITRLDQPQHF
>NA|TRBV5-1|TRBJ1-1|NA
TGCGCCAGCAGCTTATCGACACCCCTAGCTCACACTGAAGCTTTCTTT
CASSLSTPLAHTEAFF
>NA|TRBV10-3|TRBJ2-6|once
TGTGCCATGTCCCCCGGGCTGGAGGCCAACGTCCTGACTTTC
CAMSPGLEANVLTF
>NA|TRBV6-1|TRBJ2-5|NA
TGTGCCAGCAGTGAGGCTCAACTAGAGACCCAGTACTTC
CASSEAQLETQYF